Each of the 10 T cell receptor beta chains below was sequenced from the same sample in a study of cytomegalovirus exposure and HLA in healthy donors. The repertoire was sequenced with immunoSEQ multiplex PCR; TCRdb's copy has only in-frame clones and lacks some. The table has roughly 170,000 clones, 65% to 85% seen once. The sequenced sample was PBMCs. These receptors all come from a woman between 18 and 30 years old in good health and CMV-seropositive.

The chain joins TRBV29-1 to TRBJ2-7; 8 bases match TRBD1. Germline V gene data show CDR1 as SQVTM and CDR2 as ANQGSEA. The CDR3 is 12 residues long. The trim removed 7 bases at V and 7 bases at J, leaving 9 bases unmatched. As DNA, the CDR3 is TGCAGCGCTTTTGGGACAGGAAGGGAGCAGTACTTC. This sequence encodes CSAFGTGREQYF.

The rearrangement joins TRBV6-1 to TRBJ1-5; D is ambiguous. This CDR3 comprises 14 residues. The V gene's germline CDR1 is MNHNS and CDR2 SASEGT. Trimming removed 4 bases at V and 7 bases at J, with 14 bases between. The DNA of the CDR3 is TGTGCCAGCAGTGGGGCTTTGGGTAACCAGCCCCAGCATTTT. Amino acids: CASSGALGNQPQHF.

The genes are TRBV27 and TRBJ1-1; the match to TRBD1 covers 8 bases. V shed 4 bases and J 4 bases; nucleotides not matched to a gene: 5. This CDR3 region has 14 residues. Germline CDR1 MNHEY, CDR2 SMNVEV (reference sequence). The CDR3 DNA reads TGTGCCAGCAGTTGGACAGGGAGTGCCACTGAAGCTTTCTTT. Its translation is CASSWTGSATEAFF.

The V call is TRBV7-8, the J call TRBJ1-4, with 7 bases lining up with TRBD1. The CDR3 extends over 14 amino acids. The V segment lost 1 base and the J segment 8 bases; nucleotides outside the gene matches: 4. The germline V gene encodes CDR1 SGHVS and CDR2 FQNEAQ. The CDR3 region has the DNA TGTGCCAGCAGCTTAGAGGCAGGGGGAGAAAAACTGTTTTTT. It translates to CASSLEAGGEKLFF.

V is TRBV10-3 and J is TRBJ2-3, with unresolved D. CDR3 length equals 14 residues. V was clipped by 0 bases and J by 6 bases, with 10 bases between them. Germline assignment: CDR1 ENHRY and CDR2 SYGVKD. The CDR3 loop reads CAISESGVWDTQYF. Written as DNA, the CDR3 is TGTGCCATCAGTGAGTCGGGCGTATGGGATACGCAGTATTTT.

This clone appeared once. J is TRBJ2-3 and V is TRBV9; D is perhaps TRBD2 (5 bases). CDR1 SGDLS and CDR2 YYNGEE come from the germline V gene. This CDR3 is 15 amino acids long. Trimming removed 0 bases from V and 1 base from J, with 9 bases in between. The CDR3, as DNA: TGTGCCAGCAGCGTAGTTGCCGGGGGCACAGATACGCAGTATTTT. Its protein is CASSVVAGGTDTQYF.

The chain couples TRBV9 to TRBJ1-2, with a tentative D call TRBD1 (6 bases). The germline V and J ends were trimmed by 3 bases and 5 bases, with 14 bases remaining between them. The CDR3 has 14 residues. Germline assignment: CDR1 SGDLS and CDR2 YYNGEE. The CDR3 loop reads CASSARDTRYGYTF. In nucleotides, the CDR3 is TGTGCCAGCAGCGCCCGGGACACCCGTTATGGCTACACCTTC. Together with reference TRBV9 and TRBJ1-2, the CDR3 gives the full variable domain: DSGVTQTPKHLITATGQRVTLRCSPRSGDLSVYWYQQSLDQGLQFLIQYYNGEERAKGNILERFSAQQFPDLHSELNLSSLELGDSALYFCASSARDTRYGYTFGSGTRLTVV.

This rearrangement joins TRBV11-2 to TRBJ2-1; D remains unclear. V was clipped by 6 bases and J by 0 bases, with 12 bases between them. The germline gives CDR1 SGHAT, CDR2 FQNNGV. The length of the CDR3 is 15 residues. The CDR3 coding sequence is TGTGCCAGCAGTAGCTACTCCAGCTCCTACAATGAGCAGTTCTTC. This codes for CASSSYSSSYNEQFF.

The gene calls are TRBV18 and TRBJ2-2; D is unclear. Germline assignment: CDR1 KGHSH and CDR2 LQKENI. Trimming shortened V by 8 bases and J by 2 bases, and 12 bases separated the two germline ends. The CDR3 is 14 residues long. The chain's CDR3 is CASTQNFNTGELFF. CDR3 DNA: TGTGCCAGCACCCAAAACTTCAACACCGGGGAGCTGTTTTTT.

The V and J genes are TRBV27 and TRBJ2-1, with 7 bases matching TRBD1. The CDR3 has 19 residues. Germline V gene sequence: CDR1 MNHEY, CDR2 SMNVEV (reference sequence). The V segment lost 3 bases and the J segment 4 bases; nucleotides outside the gene matches: 18. The DNA for the CDR3 is TGTGCCAGCAGTTTTCATATCTCCTTCGGGACAGAGAGTTACAATGAGCAGTTCTTC. It translates to CASSFHISFGTESYNEQFF.